Listed below are T cell receptor beta chains from one sample, sequenced in a study of blood T cell repertoires in COVID-19. Generated by immunoSEQ multiplex PCR, the TCRdb table keeps only in-frame clones and is missing some. The sample comprises around 270,000 clones, more than 75% of which are singletons, and 2.3% rests with the top ten. The sample was peripheral blood. Receptors originate from a woman aged 50 to 60 with acute or convalescent COVID-19. The conserved cysteine and the conserved F or W are not part of the CDR3 here.

V gene,J gene,CDR3 protein
TRBV6-5,TRBJ1-1,ASSSLAGGRTEAF
TRBV28,TRBJ2-7,ASSSSTEGPYEQY
TRBV6-6,TRBJ1-5,ASGQSNQPQH
TRBV28,TRBJ1-5,ASSFFGYYSNQPQH
TRBV12-5,TRBJ2-2,ASGLYTGELF
TRBV7-3,TRBJ2-3,ASRESGTDTQY
TRBV28,TRBJ1-2,ASRPPGQGYGYT
TRBV3-1/TRBV3-2,TRBJ1-2,ASSQVGHGYT
TRBV3-1/TRBV3-2,TRBJ1-1,ASSQGGALNTEAF
TRBV4-3,TRBJ2-5,ASSLGLAGGGQETQY
TRBV6-1,TRBJ1-1,ASSEYGQN
TRBV27,TRBJ1-5,ASSSYGGGNQPQH
TRBV27,TRBJ2-7,ASSFTSMRGEQY
TRBV9,TRBJ2-7,ASSVAGHQSSYEQY
TRBV6-6,TRBJ2-5,ASSYPAGEGETQY
TRBV4-1,TRBJ2-5,ASSQAGGIQETQY
TRBV29-1,TRBJ1-5,SVGARGNQPQH